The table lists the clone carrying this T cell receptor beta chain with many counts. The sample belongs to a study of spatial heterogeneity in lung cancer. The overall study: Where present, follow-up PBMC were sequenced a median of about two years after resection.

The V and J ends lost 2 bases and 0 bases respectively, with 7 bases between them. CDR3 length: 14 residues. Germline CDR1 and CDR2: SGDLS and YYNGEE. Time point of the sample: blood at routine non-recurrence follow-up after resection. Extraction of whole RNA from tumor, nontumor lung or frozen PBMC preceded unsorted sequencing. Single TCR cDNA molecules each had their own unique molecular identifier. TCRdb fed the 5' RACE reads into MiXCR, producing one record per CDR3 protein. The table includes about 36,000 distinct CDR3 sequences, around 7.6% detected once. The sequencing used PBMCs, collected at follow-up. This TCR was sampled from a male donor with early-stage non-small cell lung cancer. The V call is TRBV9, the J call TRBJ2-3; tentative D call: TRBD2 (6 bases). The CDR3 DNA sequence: TGTGCCAGCAGCGTCGGGAGTAGCACAGATACGCAGTATTTT. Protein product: CASSVGSSTDTQYF. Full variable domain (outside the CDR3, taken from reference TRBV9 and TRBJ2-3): DSGVTQTPKHLITATGQRVTLRCSPRSGDLSVYWYQQSLDQGLQFLIQYYNGEERAKGNILERFSAQQFPDLHSELNLSSLELGDSALYFCASSVGSSTDTQYFGPGTRLTVL.